This TCR beta chain is from a study of shared clonotypes between healthy human individuals (dated by TCRdb to the early 2020s). A note on the overall study: Two women and a few men aged 18 to 49 years were included in the cohort. To increase sequencing depth and limit assay-specific biases, different laboratories used diverse techniques to prepare libraries and sequence TCR repertoires. For each donor, CD4 naive and CD4 memory were each given three plates, CD8 naive was given two plates, and CD8 memory was given one plate. Blood TCR repertoires of four to six healthy adults were deeply sequenced to estimate repertoire size and the extent of clonotype sharing between individuals. Leukapheresis yielded between about 0.8 and 9.5 billion PBMCs per donor.

Using the deep immunoSEQ assay, multiplex PCR amplified TCR CDR3 regions from genomic DNA. Extracted genomic DNA from each cell subset was distributed evenly across all wells of several immunoSEQ 96-well plates, and each plate was treated as a replicate. Each replicate PCR for sorted subsets received around 200 ng genomic DNA, equal to tens of thousands of T cell genomes. Purified libraries were quantified with a Qubit 3.0 fluorometer, sized on a Bioanalyzer 2100, and re-quantified with the KAPA Library Quantification kit. Every immunoSEQ 96-well plate was sequenced on a separate single-read 150-cycle Illumina NextSeq 550 flow cell. In the paper's pipeline: Because the immunoSEQ output included only junctional sequences and no quality scores, the filtering could not be the same as the filtering used for full-length reads. Sequences were annotated with PyIR, a Python wrapper for IgBLAST v1.9, using IMGT germline references to assign V/J genes and CDR3. Reads were removed for weak V/J assignments (E-value above 1e-6), missing CDR3, stop codons, out-of-frame junctions, or ambiguous translated residues. V3J clonotypes were defined as sequences sharing an identical inferred V gene, J gene, and CDR3 amino acid sequence. Percentage overlap between repertoires was computed as shared unique clonotypes divided by the size of the smaller repertoire. Richness of each repertoire was evaluated using RTK rarefaction, the Chao1 estimator, and Recon v2.1 estimates of unobserved clonotypes. Generation probabilities were computed with OLGA for all TCRbeta clonotypes obtained by the gDNA method from four donors. TCRdb stores this immuneACCESS table with in-frame sequences only. Part of the clones is absent; in the studies checked, under half of the shortfall reflects unresolved V genes, and no reason is known for the rest. The V and J calls and clone size come from that table; D and trimming were worked out from the DNA. The sample yields under 850,000 clones; 55% to 75% were counted once. The ten top clones hold about 1.8% of the sample.

Healthy HIV-negative adults with no recently reported acute infections or vaccinations were included as donors. All donors were Caucasian adults living in Nashville, Tennessee, USA. CD4+ T cells were enriched by magnetic negative selection; naive cells were then positively selected on CD45RA, and the negative fraction formed the memory subset. Blood was collected by leukapheresis, and PBMCs were isolated by Ficoll-Histopaque density gradient centrifugation and then cryopreserved in liquid nitrogen vapor phase. Analytical flow cytometry was used to check the purity and quantity of each magnetically sorted T cell population. From each sorted fraction, genomic DNA was isolated and quantified by UV absorbance on a Nanodrop 2000c. Overall results and qualifications from the work: Only blood was sampled, and tissue TCR repertoires likely differ from those in blood. Higher generation probabilities were observed for clonotypes shared by all four sorted-subset donors than for non-shared clonotypes. Because the study included a small number of donors, the genetic and exposure-history diversity represented was limited. Even with the large sequencing depth, rarefaction of the sorted-subset datasets indicated that sequencing was incomplete. Naive subsets generally had larger estimated clonotype richness than memory subsets did. Pairwise subsampling led to the expectation that sequencing depth would affect the degree of clonotype sharing among donors. When four donors were compared, the shared fraction of clonotypes was 5% to 6.5% for naive CD4, more than 3% for naive CD8, more than 2% for memory CD4, and under 0.5% for memory CD8.

In the germline V gene (reference sequence), CDR1 corresponds to SEHNR and CDR2 to FQNEAQ. V is pruned by 4 bases and J by 1 base, leaving 8 bases of the junction without a gene match. From cysteine to phenylalanine, the CDR3 is 17 amino acids long. Left in the record is the CDR3 DNA by itself, 51 bases read in frame from the first base. This clone has just one count. There is no known antigen for this receptor. No much larger clone is present one base from it, and per-base qualities are unavailable. Rearrangement joined TRBV7-9 to TRBJ2-2; 8 nucleotides in the junction match TRBD1. The origin of this receptor is a woman in her 30s in good health. Sequencing was performed on memory CD4+ T cells sorted from blood. Per the publication, the cell subset or site label means: CD45RA-negative fraction. The CDR3 protein sequence reads: CASSSRDRGRNTGELFF. The bases are TGTGCCAGCAGCTCTCGCGACAGGGGAAGGAACACCGGGGAGCTGTTTTTT.